These T cell receptor beta chains were read from a single sample in a study of blood T cell repertoires in COVID-19. Profiling relied on immunoSEQ multiplex PCR, and the TCRdb table lists in-frame clones only, not all of them. The sample holds around 190,000 clones, about 88% seen once. The sequenced sample consisted of peripheral blood. These receptors all come from a man over 45 with COVID-19, enrolled during active disease. Each CDR3 is given with its conserved first and last residue. D genes are given only for firm matches. Where a row states a size, it is once, few, many or the class of an expanded clone; other rows omit it.

clone_size | j_call | cdr3_length | d_call | v_call | cdr3_nt | cdr3_aa
. | TRBJ1-1 | 16 | TRBD1 | TRBV11-2 | TGTGCCAGCAGCTTCCCGCGGACAGGGATGAACACTGAAGCTTTCTTT | CASSFPRTGMNTEAFF
. | TRBJ2-1 | 13 | . | TRBV12-3/TRBV12-4 | TGTGCCAGCAGCTCGTCGTCCTACAATGAGCAGTTCTTC | CASSSSSYNEQFF
. | TRBJ2-1 | 16 | TRBD1 | TRBV29-1 | TGCAGCGTTGAACAAGGGACAGGGGGCTCCTACAATGAGCAGTTCTTC | CSVEQGTGGSYNEQFF
. | TRBJ2-1 | 17 | . | TRBV7-3 | TGTGCCAGCAGCTTAAGTCCCACGCACTCCTCCTACAATGAGCAGTTCTTC | CASSLSPTHSSYNEQFF
. | TRBJ2-2 | 13 | . | TRBV6-5 | TGTGCCAGTGCTACCCCAGGGACCGGGGAGCTGTTTTTT | CASATPGTGELFF
once | TRBJ2-3 | 16 | TRBD1 | TRBV7-9 | TGTGCCAGCAGCCTCCTCCGGACAGGGGGCGTAGATACGCAGTATTTT | CASSLLRTGGVDTQYF
. | TRBJ2-2 | 13 | . | TRBV19 | TGTGCCAGTAGTAAGCTCTCCTCCGGGGAGCTGTTTTTT | CASSKLSSGELFF
. | TRBJ2-3 | 15 | . | TRBV11-3 | TGTGCCAGCAGTCGTAGCGGAGGGAACACAGATACGCAGTATTTT | CASSRSGGNTDTQYF
. | TRBJ2-3 | 16 | TRBD2 | TRBV6-6 | TGTGCCAGCAGTCAAACGGGACTAGCGGGCGGAGATACGCAGTATTTT | CASSQTGLAGGDTQYF
. | TRBJ1-1 | 15 | . | TRBV2 | TGTGCCACCCCCGGACAGTCGGTGAGTGACACTGAAGCTTTCTTT | CATPGQSVSDTEAFF
once | TRBJ1-2 | 13 | TRBD1 | TRBV18 | TGTGCCAGCTCGCAAGGGACAGCGGATGGCTACACCTTC | CASSQGTADGYTF
once | TRBJ2-7 | 16 | TRBD1 | TRBV4-2 | TGTGCCAGCAGCCAAGCTGTGACAGGGCGGACCTACGAGCAGTACTTC | CASSQAVTGRTYEQYF
once | TRBJ2-2 | 15 | TRBD2 | TRBV27 | TGTGCCAGCAGTCATGGGACTAGCCGATCCGGGGAGCTGTTTTTT | CASSHGTSRSGELFF
. | TRBJ2-7 | 15 | TRBD2 | TRBV5-1 | TGCGCCAGCAGCCCTGGACTAGCGGGAGGGAACGAGCAGTACTTC | CASSPGLAGGNEQYF
. | TRBJ1-2 | 19 | TRBD1 | TRBV5-1 | TGCGCCAGCAGCTTGGGCCACACTGGGCGGACAGGGGTTAACTATGGCTACACCTTC | CASSLGHTGRTGVNYGYTF
few | TRBJ2-7 | 15 | TRBD1 | TRBV19 | TGTGCCAGTAGCGCGGCCGCCGGACAGGCCTACGAGCAGTACTTC | CASSAAAGQAYEQYF
. | TRBJ2-3 | 16 | TRBD2 | TRBV6-1 | TGTGCCAGCAGTGACCTAGCGGGGGTGGGCACAGATACGCAGTATTTT | CASSDLAGVGTDTQYF
. | TRBJ2-3 | 12 | . | TRBV5-8 | TGTGCCAGCAGCCTAGGACAGCTGACGCAGTATTTT | CASSLGQLTQYF
. | TRBJ2-3 | 17 | TRBD2 | TRBV5-1 | TGCGCCAGCAGCCAAGGACTAGCGGGAGGGCCCACAGATACGCAGTATTTT | CASSQGLAGGPTDTQYF
. | TRBJ2-1 | 16 | TRBD2 | TRBV3-1/TRBV3-2 | TGTGCCAGCAGCCCATTAGACTCAGCGGGACACAATGAGCAGTTCTTC | CASSPLDSAGHNEQFF
. | TRBJ1-3 | 15 | . | TRBV18 | TGTGCCAGCTCACGAGAACCGGGATCTGGAAACACCATATATTTT | CASSREPGSGNTIYF
. | TRBJ2-7 | 14 | TRBD2 | TRBV6-1 | TGTGCCAGCAGTGAAGGGACTAGCTACTACGAGCAGTACTTC | CASSEGTSYYEQYF